This record looks at one T cell receptor beta chain sequence and its context. Its antigen specificity is not known. Qualities for individual bases were not recorded, and no much larger clone is one base off. The sample originates from a study of shared clonotypes between healthy human individuals (dated by TCRdb to about 2020). Background on the whole study: A couple of women and three men aged 18 to 49 years were included in the cohort. Each donor's leukapheresis produced roughly between roughly 0.85 and 9.5 billion PBMCs. Libraries were prepared and TCR repertoires were sequenced by different laboratories using diverse techniques, in order to increase sequencing depth and limit assay-specific biases. Blood TCR repertoires of four to six healthy adults were deeply sequenced to estimate repertoire size and the extent of clonotype sharing between individuals. For each donor, three plates each were used for CD4 naive and CD4 memory, two plates were used for CD8 naive, and one plate was used for CD8 memory.

CDR1 and CDR2 are drawn from the germline V gene: MDHEN, SYDVKM. The CDR3 contains 13 residues, cysteine and phenylalanine counted. CDR3 DNA is the only sequence kept; it has 39 bases, read in frame from the first base. V is pared back by 3 bases and J by 14 bases, with 17 bases lying between the germline termini. Summary of the overall study and its limitations: When four donors were compared, the shared fraction of clonotypes was approximately 5% for naive CD4, about 4% for naive CD8, about 2.5% for memory CD4, and 0.4% for memory CD8. Compared with non-shared clonotypes, the clonotypes found in all four sorted-subset donors had higher generation probabilities. Larger estimated clonotype richness was generally found for naive subsets than for memory subsets. Pairwise subsampling indicated that sequencing depth was expected to affect the degree of clonotype sharing among donors. The small number of donors limited the genetic and exposure-history diversity represented. Sampling was limited to blood, and TCR repertoires in tissue likely differ from TCR repertoires in blood. Incomplete sequencing was indicated by rarefaction of sorted-subset datasets, despite the large sequencing depth.

The donors were healthy, HIV-negative adults who had no recently reported acute infections or vaccinations. Every donor was a Caucasian adult residing in Nashville, Tennessee, USA. Magnetic negative selection was used to enrich CD4+ T cells, after which naive cells were positively selected on CD45RA and the negative fraction became the memory subset. After blood collection by leukapheresis, PBMCs were isolated using Ficoll-Histopaque density gradient centrifugation and then cryopreserved in the vapor phase of liquid nitrogen. Purity and quantity of every magnetically sorted T cell population were checked by analytical flow cytometry. Genomic DNA was isolated from each sorted fraction and quantified by UV absorbance on a Nanodrop 2000c. Using the deep immunoSEQ assay, TCR CDR3 regions were amplified from genomic DNA by multiplex PCR. Extracted genomic DNA from each cell subset was spread evenly across all wells of several immunoSEQ 96-well plates, with each plate serving as a replicate. For sorted subsets, each replicate PCR was loaded with approximately 0.2 ug genomic DNA, equivalent to 25,000 to 30,000 T cell genomes. Purified libraries were measured with a Qubit 3.0 fluorometer, size-checked on a Bioanalyzer 2100, and measured again with the KAPA Library Quantification kit. Every immunoSEQ 96-well plate was sequenced on a dedicated single-read 150-cycle Illumina NextSeq 550 flow cell. In the paper's pipeline: Because the immunoSEQ output held only junctional sequences and lacked quality scores, the filtering could not match the filtering applied to full-length reads. Sequences were annotated with PyIR, a Python wrapper for IgBLAST v1.9, and V/J genes and CDR3 were assigned using IMGT germline references. Reads were filtered out if the reads had weak V/J assignments (E-value above 1e-6), no CDR3, stop codons, out-of-frame junctions, or ambiguous translated residues. V3J clonotypes were defined as sequences sharing the same inferred V gene, J gene, and CDR3 amino acid sequence. The percentage overlap between two repertoires was calculated by dividing the number of shared unique clonotypes by the size of the smaller repertoire. Repertoire richness was assessed with RTK rarefaction, the Chao1 estimator, and Recon v2.1 estimates of unobserved clonotypes. Generation probabilities were computed with OLGA for all TCRbeta clonotypes obtained by the gDNA method from several donors. TCRdb took over this immuneACCESS table, retaining in-frame rearrangements with V and J assigned. Such tables are incomplete; in checked studies, under half of the missing clones stem from an unresolved V gene, and the remainder is unexplained. V and J calls and clone size are copied from that table; D and trimming were computed from the DNA. The sample has millions of clones on record, more than 80% of them singletons. 0.3% to 0.4% of the sample belongs to the ten largest clones.

The rearrangement joined TRBV28 to TRBJ1-5; tentative D gene TRBD1, with 5 bases matching. Source material: naive CD4+ T cells from PBMCs. This sample's cell subset or site label indicates: CD45RA+ positively selected. This receptor was obtained from a man aged 18 to 30 in good health. Some clones in this sample may be carry-over from other donors' samples. The DNA sequence is given as TGTGCCAGCAGTTTCCGAGTCGGGACGGCCAAGCATTTT. It is translated as CASSFRVGTAKHF.